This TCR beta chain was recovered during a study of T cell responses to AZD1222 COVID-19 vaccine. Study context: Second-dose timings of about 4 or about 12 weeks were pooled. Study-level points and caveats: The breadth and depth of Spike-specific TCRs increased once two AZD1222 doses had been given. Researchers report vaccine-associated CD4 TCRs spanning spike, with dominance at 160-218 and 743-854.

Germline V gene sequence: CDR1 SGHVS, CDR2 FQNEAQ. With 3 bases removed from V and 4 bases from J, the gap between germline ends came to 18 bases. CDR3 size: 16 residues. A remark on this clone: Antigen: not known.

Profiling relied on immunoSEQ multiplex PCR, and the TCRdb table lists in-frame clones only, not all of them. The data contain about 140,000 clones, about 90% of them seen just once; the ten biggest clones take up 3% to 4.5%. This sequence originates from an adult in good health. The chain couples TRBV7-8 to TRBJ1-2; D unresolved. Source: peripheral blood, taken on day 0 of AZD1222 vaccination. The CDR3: CASSFGRRLLSYGYTF. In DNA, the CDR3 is TGTGCCAGCAGCTTCGGACGTCGCCTCTTATCCTATGGCTACACCTTC.